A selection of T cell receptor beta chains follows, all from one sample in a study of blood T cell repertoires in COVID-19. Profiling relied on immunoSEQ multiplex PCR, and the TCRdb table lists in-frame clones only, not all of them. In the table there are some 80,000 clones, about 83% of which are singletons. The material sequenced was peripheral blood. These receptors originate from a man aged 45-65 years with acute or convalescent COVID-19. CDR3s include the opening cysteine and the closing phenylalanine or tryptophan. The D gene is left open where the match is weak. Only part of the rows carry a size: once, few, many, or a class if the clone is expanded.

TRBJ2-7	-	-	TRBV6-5	TGTGCCAGCAGTTACGGGCAGGGTTCCTACGAGCAGTACTTC	CASSYGQGSYEQYF
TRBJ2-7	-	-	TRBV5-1	TGCGCCAGCAGCCTCCCCGGGGGCGAGCAGTACTTC	CASSLPGGEQYF
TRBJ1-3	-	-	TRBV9	TGTGCCAGCAGCGTGCGGAGCTCTGGAAACACCATATATTTT	CASSVRSSGNTIYF
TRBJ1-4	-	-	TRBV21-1	TGTGCCAGCAGCAAAGTCTTTGGTGGCAGGGGAAGGGAAAAACTGTTTTTT	CASSKVFGGRGREKLFF
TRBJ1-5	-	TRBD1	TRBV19	TGTGCCAGTAGTATTTCGGGACAGGGCTTTAATCAGCCCCAGCATTTT	CASSISGQGFNQPQHF
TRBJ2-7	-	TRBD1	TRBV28	TGTGCCAGCAGTTTAGGGACAGGGGTGGCCTACGAGCAGTACTTC	CASSLGTGVAYEQYF
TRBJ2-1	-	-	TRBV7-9	TGTGCCAGCAGCTTTGGGGAGGGGGGGCAGTTCTTC	CASSFGEGGQFF
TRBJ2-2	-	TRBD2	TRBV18	TGTGCCAGCTCACCACCGGGACTAGCGGGAGCTGGGGAGCTGTTTTTT	CASSPPGLAGAGELFF
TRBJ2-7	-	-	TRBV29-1	TGCAGCGTTGAAGGCCCTAGAAGTAACGAGCAGTACTTC	CSVEGPRSNEQYF
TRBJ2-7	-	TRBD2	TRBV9	TGTGCCAGCAGCGTAGGAGCGGGGGGGGCTAACTACGAGCAGTACTTC	CASSVGAGGANYEQYF
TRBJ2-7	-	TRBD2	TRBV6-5	TGTGCCAGCAGTTCCCTACTAGCGGGAGCCTACGAGCAGTACTTC	CASSSLLAGAYEQYF
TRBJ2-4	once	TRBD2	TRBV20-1	TGCAGTGCTAGTCCCGGGACTAGCGGGGGGGGTTATGAAAACATTCAGTACTTC	CSASPGTSGGGYENIQYF
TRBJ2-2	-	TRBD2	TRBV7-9	TGTGCCAGCAGCTCTAGCGGGAGATGGGTTGGCGGGGAGCTGTTTTTT	CASSSSGRWVGGELFF
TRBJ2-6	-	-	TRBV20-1	TGCAGTGCTAGTCCCCACACCCTCCACTCTGGGGCCAACGTCCTGACTTTC	CSASPHTLHSGANVLTF
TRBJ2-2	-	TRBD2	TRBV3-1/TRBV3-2	TGTGCCAGCAGCCAAAGACTAGCGGGGGGGTTTTACACCGGGGAGCTGTTTTTT	CASSQRLAGGFYTGELFF
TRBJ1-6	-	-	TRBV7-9	TGTGCCAGCAGCCGCTCTTCTCCAGGGTTTGGGGATTTTGCACCCCTCCACTTT	CASSRSSPGFGDFAPLHF